This entry lists 15 T cell receptor beta chains sequenced from one sample in a study of cytomegalovirus exposure and HLA in healthy donors. This PCR relied on a set of 60 Vbeta primers and 13 Jbeta primers. The assay was immunoSEQ multiplex PCR, and TCRdb's table has in-frame clones only and misses some. The repertoire includes more than 150,000 clones, 80% to 85% of them detected once, and 6.3% sits in the top ten. Sequencing was carried out using PBMCs. These receptors were taken from a middle-aged man in good health and CMV-seropositive.

This chain uses TRBV4-3 with TRBJ2-7; 10 positions match TRBD1. The trim removed 0 bases at V and 0 bases at J, leaving 5 bases unmatched. The CDR3 extends over 17 amino acids. Germline loops: CDR1 LGHNA, CDR2 YSLEER. The CDR3 DNA is TGCGCCAGCAGCCAAGATCTGGGGGACAGGGGCTCCTACGAGCAGTACTTC. It translates to CASSQDLGDRGSYEQYF.

In this sample, this clone turned up once. This chain connects TRBV7-8 to TRBJ2-3; 10 positions agree with TRBD1. Trimming removed 5 bases from V and 2 bases from J; junction bases left unmatched: 13. Germline V CDR1 and CDR2: SGHVS, FQNEAQ. CDR3 length: 18 residues. CDR3 bases: TGTGCCAGCAGCACAAGAGACCGGGACAGGGGATTCACAGATACGCAGTATTTT. This sequence encodes CASSTRDRDRGFTDTQYF. Filled out from reference TRBV7-8 and TRBJ2-3, the complete variable domain reads GAGVSQSPRYKVAKRGQDVALRCDPISGHVSLFWYQQALGQGPEFLTYFQNEAQLDKSGLPSDRFFAERPEGSVSTLKIQRTQQEDSAVYLCASSTRDRDRGFTDTQYFGPGTRLTVL.

This chain joins TRBV10-3 and TRBJ2-7, with 9 bases fitting TRBD1. V lost 2 bases, J lost 2 bases, and 7 bases stayed unmatched. The germline CDR1 and CDR2 sequences are ENHRY and SYGVKD. The CDR3 is 16 amino acids. The CDR3 DNA reads as TGTGCCATCAGTGAGCGATTGGGACAGGGTACCTACGAGCAGTACTTC. It yields the protein CAISERLGQGTYEQYF.

The chain joins TRBV19 to TRBJ2-3, with 8 bases aligning to TRBD2. Trimming cost V 1 base and J 3 bases; bases outside gene matches: 3. CDR1 is LNHDA, CDR2 SQIVND, per germline (reference sequence). The CDR3 runs 15 residues. The CDR3 nucleotides are TGTGCCAGTAGTATAGCGGGGGGGTATACAGATACGCAGTATTTT. Translation: CASSIAGGYTDTQYF.

This clone has only a few counts. Additional DNA sequences in this sample encode the identical CDR3. This sequence joins TRBV4-2 and TRBJ2-5; a possible D gene is TRBD1 (6 bases). Trimming took 0 bases from V and 2 from J, leaving 16 bases between them. The CDR3 has 17 residues. Germline CDR1 LGHNA, CDR2 YNFKEQ. DNA of the CDR3: TGTGCCAGCAGCCAAGATCTTGAAAGGGGGAATCAAGAGACCCAGTACTTC. This translates into CASSQDLERGNQETQYF.

The chain uses TRBV7-8 and TRBJ2-1, with a possible D match to TRBD2 (5 bases). Trimming took off 2 bases at V and 6 bases at J, with 20 bases between the two ends. This CDR3 contains 17 residues. Germline V gives CDR1 SGHVS, CDR2 FQNEAQ. CDR3 sequence (DNA): TGTGCCAGCAGCTTATCTGGACCCGGTTTTGAGGGCAATGAGCAGTTCTTC. It translates to CASSLSGPGFEGNEQFF. The full variable domain, its missing parts supplied by reference TRBV7-8 and TRBJ2-1, is GAGVSQSPRYKVAKRGQDVALRCDPISGHVSLFWYQQALGQGPEFLTYFQNEAQLDKSGLPSDRFFAERPEGSVSTLKIQRTQQEDSAVYLCASSLSGPGFEGNEQFFGPGTRLTVL.

The chain has TRBV18 and TRBJ2-7, with D possibly matching TRBD1 (5 bases). The CDR3 loop spans 16 amino acids. V shed 3 bases and J shed 4 bases, with 19 bases lying between them. Per the germline V gene, CDR1 is KGHSH and CDR2 is LQKENI. CDR3 in DNA: TGTGCCAGCTCACCCAAAAGCCCGACAGCCCGATACGAGCAGTACTTC. It yields the protein CASSPKSPTARYEQYF. The whole variable domain, filled in from reference TRBV18 and TRBJ2-7, reads NAGVMQNPRHLVRRRGQEARLRCSPMKGHSHVYWYRQLPEEGLKFMVYLQKENIIDESGMPKERFSAEFPKEGPSILRIQQVVRGDSAAYFCASSPKSPTARYEQYFGPGTRLTVT.

The chain links TRBV4-1 to TRBJ1-4; perhaps TRBD1 as D (5 bases). The germline gives CDR1 MGHRA, CDR2 YSYEKL. This CDR3 is built from 15 residues. V lost 2 bases and J 7 bases, leaving 14 bases between the germline ends. Here the CDR3 reads CASSQFQRRGEKLFF. For the CDR3, the DNA is TGCGCCAGCAGCCAATTCCAAAGAAGGGGTGAAAAACTGTTTTTT.

The gene calls are TRBV25-1 and TRBJ2-1; 10 bases fit TRBD2. J was trimmed by 7 bases and V by 6 bases; bases with no gene match: 12. Looked up from germline, CDR1 is MGHDK and CDR2 is SYGVNS. This CDR3 comprises 16 residues. The DNA for the CDR3 is TGTGCCAGCAGACTCAGTCGGACTAGCGGACCTAATGAGCAGTTCTTC. Protein: CASRLSRTSGPNEQFF.

The chain uses TRBV11-2 and TRBJ1-5; 7 positions match TRBD1. Germline V gene lookup returns CDR1 SGHAT and CDR2 FQNNGV. CDR3 size: 16 residues. The V gene end was trimmed by 5 bases and the J gene end by 1 base; junction bases not matched to a gene: 8. CDR3 in DNA: TGTGCCAGCAGCCCGTTGACAGGGAACAGCAATCAGCCCCAGCATTTT. Residues: CASSPLTGNSNQPQHF.

V and J are TRBV2 and TRBJ2-3; a weak D match, TRBD2 (5 bases). The germline V gene has CDR1 SNHLY and CDR2 FYNNEI. CDR3 length: 15 residues. Trimming pared 8 bases from V and 3 bases from J, leaving 18 bases between. The CDR3 DNA follows: TGTGCCAGCCCCCTCGCGGGTTACGCGACAGATACGCAGTATTTT. It encodes CASPLAGYATDTQYF.

This sequence joins TRBV7-6 and TRBJ1-2, with 8 positions matching TRBD1. The CDR3 length is 14 residues. J was trimmed by 3 bases and V by 4 bases; bases with no gene match: 4. Germline-derived CDR1 and CDR2 are SGHVS and FNYEAQ. Here the CDR3 DNA reads TGTGCCAGCAGCTCCGAGACAGGGGACTATGGCTACACCTTC. This sequence encodes CASSSETGDYGYTF.

This clone was detected only a few times. V usage is TRBV5-1 and J usage is TRBJ1-6, with no clear D. This CDR3 is 14 amino acids long. Germline CDR1 is SGHRS and CDR2 is YFSETQ. V was trimmed by 2 bases and J by 7 bases, leaving 10 bases between them. The chain's CDR3 is CASSFSLENSPLHF. The CDR3 coding sequence is TGCGCCAGCAGCTTTAGTTTAGAAAATTCACCCCTCCACTTT.

This chain joins TRBV5-6 and TRBJ2-3; a weak D match, TRBD2 (6 bases). CDR3 length: 15 residues. Germline V gives CDR1 SGHDT, CDR2 YYEEEE. The V end was cut by 4 bases, the J end by 12 bases, with 24 bases between. CDR3 sequence: CASSPGGVSRGGQYF. In DNA, the CDR3 is TGTGCCAGCAGCCCTGGTGGGGTATCGCGGGGTGGTCAGTATTTT.

The chain employs TRBV27 and TRBJ1-5; no clear D. The CDR3 runs 15 residues. CDR1 MNHEY and CDR2 SMNVEV come from the germline V gene (reference sequence). V lost 2 bases, J lost 2 bases, and 10 bases lay in between. CDR3 DNA: TGTGCCAGCAGTTTAGCGGGAGTGGGCAATCAGCCCCAGCATTTT. Encoded protein: CASSLAGVGNQPQHF.